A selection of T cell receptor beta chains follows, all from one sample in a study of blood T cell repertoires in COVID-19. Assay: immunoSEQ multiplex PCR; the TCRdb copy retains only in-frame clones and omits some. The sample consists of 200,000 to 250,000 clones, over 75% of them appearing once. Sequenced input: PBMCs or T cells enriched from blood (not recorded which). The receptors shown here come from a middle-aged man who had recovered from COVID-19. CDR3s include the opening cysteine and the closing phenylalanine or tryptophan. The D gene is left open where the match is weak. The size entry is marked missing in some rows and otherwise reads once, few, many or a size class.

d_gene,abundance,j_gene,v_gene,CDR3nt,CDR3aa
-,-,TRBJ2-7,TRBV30,TGTGCCTGGAGTTTAGGCAGGGGGGAATCGTACTTC,CAWSLGRGESYF
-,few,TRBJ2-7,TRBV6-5,TGTGCCAGCAGGTTTAGCTCCTACGAGCAGTACTTC,CASRFSSYEQYF
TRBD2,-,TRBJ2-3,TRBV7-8,TGTGCCAGCAGCTTAGCCGCAGCGGGGGGGCCTGCTTATAACACAGATACGCAGTATTTT,CASSLAAAGGPAYNTDTQYF
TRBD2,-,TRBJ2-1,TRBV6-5,TGTGCCAGCAAACCTAGCGGTTACAATGAGCAGTTCTTC,CASKPSGYNEQFF
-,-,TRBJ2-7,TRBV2,TGTGCCAGCAGCGTCTGGCACGAGCAGTACTTC,CASSVWHEQYF
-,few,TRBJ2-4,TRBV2,TGTGCCAGCAGTGTACAGGCGATTCAGTACTTC,CASSVQAIQYF
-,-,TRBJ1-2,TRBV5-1,TGCGCCAGCAGTAGGGTACAGGGCGAGGGCTACACCTTC,CASSRVQGEGYTF
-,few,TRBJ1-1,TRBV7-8,TGTGCCAGCAGCGGAAGGGGAAACACTGAAGCTTTCTTT,CASSGRGNTEAFF
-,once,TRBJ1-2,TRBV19,TGTGCCAGTAGTATAGCAGAACACTATGGCTACACCTTC,CASSIAEHYGYTF
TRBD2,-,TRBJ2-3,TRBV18,TGTGCCAGCTCACCCGCGGGGGGTCCCACAGATACGCAGTATTTT,CASSPAGGPTDTQYF
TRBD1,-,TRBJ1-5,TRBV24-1,TGTGCCACCAGTGATCCTGAGGACAGGGGGAGCAATCAGCCCCAGCATTTT,CATSDPEDRGSNQPQHF
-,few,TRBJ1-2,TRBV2,TGTGCCAGTTCAGGAGTCGGACAAGGGGTATTCTATGGCTACACCTTC,CASSGVGQGVFYGYTF
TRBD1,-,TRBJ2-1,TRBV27,TGTGCCAGCAGTCTCCGACAGGGAAAATACAATGAGCAGTTCTTC,CASSLRQGKYNEQFF
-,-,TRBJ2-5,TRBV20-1,TGCAGTGCTACCCTCCGGGAGACCCGGTACTTC,CSATLRETRYF
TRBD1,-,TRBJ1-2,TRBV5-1,TGCGCCAGCAGCTTAAAACTGGACAGGGGACAGGGCTACACCTTC,CASSLKLDRGQGYTF
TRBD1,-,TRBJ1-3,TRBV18,TGTGCCAGCTCACCCGACAGGGCTGGAAACACCATATATTTT,CASSPDRAGNTIYF
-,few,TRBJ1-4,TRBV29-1,TGCAGCGTAGGGAGGGGGGATGAAAAACTGTTTTTT,CSVGRGDEKLFF
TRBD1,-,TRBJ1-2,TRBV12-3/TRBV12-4,TGTGCCAGTAGAGGCGACAGGGCGGGTGGCTACACCTTC,CASRGDRAGGYTF
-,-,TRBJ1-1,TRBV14,TGTGCCAGCAGCCAACTACGAGCGGGTACTGAAGCTTTCTTT,CASSQLRAGTEAFF
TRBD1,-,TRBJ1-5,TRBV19,TGTGCCAGTAGTATCATATACAGGGGGCATGGTCAGCCCCAGCATTTT,CASSIIYRGHGQPQHF
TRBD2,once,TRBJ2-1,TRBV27,TGTGCCAGCAGCCGCGTTCTAGCGGATTCCCTCAATGAGCAGTTCTTC,CASSRVLADSLNEQFF
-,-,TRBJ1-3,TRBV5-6,TGTGCCAGCAGCTTGGAAGCACCTCCTTTATATTTT,CASSLEAPPLYF
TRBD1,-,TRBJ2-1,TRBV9,TGTGCCAGCAGCCGCCGACAGGGGGGGAATGAGCAGTTCTTC,CASSRRQGGNEQFF
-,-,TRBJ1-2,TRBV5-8,TGTGCCAGCAGCCTAGCGGTATCGGGATATGGCTACACCTTC,CASSLAVSGYGYTF
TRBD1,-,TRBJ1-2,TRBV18,TGTGCCAGCTCACCAACACTCAACAGGGGAAGCTATGGCTACACCTTC,CASSPTLNRGSYGYTF
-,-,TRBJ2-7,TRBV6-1,TGTGCCAGCAGTGAACTAGCGTTTAGCTACGAGCAGTACTTC,CASSELAFSYEQYF
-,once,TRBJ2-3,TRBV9,TGTGCCAGCACCAAGACTAGCACAGATACGCAGTATTTT,CASTKTSTDTQYF
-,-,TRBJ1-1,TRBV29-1,TGCAGCGCTGATCGGGGATTCACTGAAGCTTTCTTT,CSADRGFTEAFF
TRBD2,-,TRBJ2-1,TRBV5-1,TGCGCCAGCAGGCCGACTAGCGCCACTTCCTACAATGAGCAGTTCTTC,CASRPTSATSYNEQFF
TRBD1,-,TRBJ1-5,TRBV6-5,TGTGCCAGCAGTTACGGGGGGACAGAGAATCAGCCCCAGCATTTT,CASSYGGTENQPQHF
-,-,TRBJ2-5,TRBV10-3,TGTGCCATCAGTGAGTCGGAGGGATTGAAGACCCAGTACTTC,CAISESEGLKTQYF
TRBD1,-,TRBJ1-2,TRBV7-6,TGTGCCAGCAGCCTAAGTACCGGACAGGACGGTGGCTACACCTTC,CASSLSTGQDGGYTF
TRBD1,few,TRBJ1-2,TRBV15,TGTGCCACCAGCCCCCCTGGGCAGGGGGCTCGGAACTATGGCTACACCTTC,CATSPPGQGARNYGYTF
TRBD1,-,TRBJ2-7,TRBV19,TGTGCCAGCCGAATCCCGGGACAGGGACCCACCGAGCAGTACTTC,CASRIPGQGPTEQYF
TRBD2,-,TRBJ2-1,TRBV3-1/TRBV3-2,TGTGCCAGCAGCCTCGCTCCGCGGGAGGTATATCGGTACAATGAGCAGTTCTTC,CASSLAPREVYRYNEQFF
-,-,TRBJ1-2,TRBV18,TGTGCCAGCTCACCACCGGTTTTACTTGGCTACACCTTC,CASSPPVLLGYTF
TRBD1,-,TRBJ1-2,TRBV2,TGTGCCAGCGAGGACAGGGTGATCTATGGCTACACCTTC,CASEDRVIYGYTF
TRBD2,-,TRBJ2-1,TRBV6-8,TGTGCCAGCAGTTACTCTACCACGGACTCTAGCGGGGGCCTGTACAATGAGCAGTTCTTC,CASSYSTTDSSGGLYNEQFF
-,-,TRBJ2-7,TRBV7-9,TGTGCCAGCTCCGGGACTGGGTCCTACGAGCAGTACTTC,CASSGTGSYEQYF
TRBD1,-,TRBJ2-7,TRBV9,TGTGCCTCGGGCAGGGGGTTGGAGCAGTACTTC,CASGRGLEQYF
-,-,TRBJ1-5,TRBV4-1,TGCGCCAGCAGTTCCGGGACTCATCAGCCCCAGCATTTT,CASSSGTHQPQHF
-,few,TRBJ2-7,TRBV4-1,TGCGCCAGCAGCCAAGAATCTCTCCAGGGGCTAAGTCACGAGCAGTACTTC,CASSQESLQGLSHEQYF
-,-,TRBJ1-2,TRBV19,TGTGCCAGTACCCCTTCCCGGGGGGGAAACTATGGCTACACCTTC,CASTPSRGGNYGYTF
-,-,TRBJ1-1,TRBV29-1,TGCAGCTCGAGGGAGGACTTCATGAACACTGAAGCTTTCTTT,CSSREDFMNTEAFF
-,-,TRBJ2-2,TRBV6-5,TGTGCCAGCAGTTACTCGACGGGAGTGACCGGGGAGCTGTTTTTT,CASSYSTGVTGELFF
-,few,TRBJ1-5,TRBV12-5,TGTGCTAGTGGTCCAGGGATCGGCGGGACCAGCAATCAGCCCCAGCATTTT,CASGPGIGGTSNQPQHF
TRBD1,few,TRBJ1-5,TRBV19,TGTGCCAGTACCTCAGACAGGGGGTACAATCAGCCCCAGCATTTT,CASTSDRGYNQPQHF
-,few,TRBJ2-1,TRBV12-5,TGTGCTAGTGGTTTGCTCGAGTACGAGCAGTTCTTC,CASGLLEYEQFF
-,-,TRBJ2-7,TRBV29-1,TGCAGCGTTGATGGAGGGAGGGAGCAGTACTTC,CSVDGGREQYF
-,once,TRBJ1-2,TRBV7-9,TGTGCCAGCAGCCAAGCAGGCGCAGAATACACCTTC,CASSQAGAEYTF
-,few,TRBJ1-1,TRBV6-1,TGTGCCAGCAGTGAAAACAGCATGAACACTGAAGCTTTCTTT,CASSENSMNTEAFF
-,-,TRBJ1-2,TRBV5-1,TGCGCCAGCAGCTTGCAACTCGCAACGTCAACAGAAAACTATGGCTACACCTTC,CASSLQLATSTENYGYTF
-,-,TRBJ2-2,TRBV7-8,TGTGCCAGCAGCCGGGTGGCACATCGGGGCGGGGAGCTGTTTTTT,CASSRVAHRGGELFF
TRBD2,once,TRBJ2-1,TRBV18,TGTGCCAGCTCAACGGGGGGAAACAATGAGCAGTTCTTC,CASSTGGNNEQFF
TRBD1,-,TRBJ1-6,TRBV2,TGTGCCAGCAGTGAAGTGGGACAGGGAGGGTCACCCCTCCACTTT,CASSEVGQGGSPLHF
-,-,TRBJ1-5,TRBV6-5,TGTGCCAGCAGTTACTCGACTTACCAGCCCCAGCATTTT,CASSYSTYQPQHF
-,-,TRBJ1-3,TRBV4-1,TGCGCCAGCAGCCAGGACGGACAGCGGAGGGGAAACACCATATATTTT,CASSQDGQRRGNTIYF